What follows describes a single T cell receptor beta chain. Antigen: not known. This entry comes from a study of T-cell memory formation after mild COVID-19. V dropped 0 bases and J dropped 8 bases, with 13 bases sitting between them. This CDR3 contains 14 residues. In germline, CDR1 is SEHNR, CDR2 FQNEAQ (reference sequence). Study results and caveats: Among CD4+ contracting clones, most were CM and EM, and CD8+ ones EMRA. Pre-infection memory held some responding clones, suggesting pre-existing cross-reactive T cells responded. Among clones contracting day 15 to 85, CD4/CD8 was balanced, whereas later expanders leaned CD4+.

The 5'RACE method, run with constant-segment primers, produced TCR alpha and TCR beta cDNA libraries (carrying sample barcodes and UMIs). TCRdb passed the 5' RACE reads through MiXCR, listing each CDR3 protein once. Here the sample spans 250,000 to 350,000 distinct CDR3 sequences, 15% to 20% being singletons. The sequence derives from a man aged 18-30 years who had mild COVID-19 (a few samples of this study predate the infection). Cell type and time point are not known. The sequencing sample was made of PBMCs or a T cell subset sorted from them (not recorded which). This rearrangement joins TRBV7-9 to TRBJ1-2; possible D gene TRBD1, 5 bases. The CDR3 is CASSLAGRARGYTF. CDR3 nucleotides: TGTGCCAGCAGCTTAGCCGGCAGGGCAAGAGGCTACACCTTC.